These 20 T cell receptor beta chains share one sample of origin, sequenced in a study of T cells in localized non-small cell lung cancer. Data came from immunoSEQ multiplex PCR; TCRdb stores just in-frame clones and leaves some out. The table lists thousands of clones, around three fifths of them singletons. The sequenced sample was lymph node tissue, obtained before any cancer treatment. The source of these receptors is a male donor at least 60 years old with stage I squamous cell lung carcinoma.

J is TRBJ2-5 and V is TRBV2; TRBD1 is a possible D gene (6 bases). Germline lookup yields CDR1 SNHLY and CDR2 FYNNEI. The CDR3 sequence is 16 residues long. V was shortened by 4 bases and J by 0 bases, with 15 bases between the two germline ends. The CDR3 region is CASSGTGHLYQETQYF. CDR3 DNA: TGTGCCAGCAGTGGAACGGGACACTTGTACCAAGAGACCCAGTACTTC.

The J gene is TRBJ2-7, the V gene TRBV5-1; TRBD1 aligns across 8 bases. Germline loops: CDR1 SGHRS, CDR2 YFSETQ. The CDR3 extends over 16 amino acids. J gave up 3 bases and V 4 bases, and 12 bases lay outside the gene matches. CDR3 sequence (DNA): TGCGCCAGCAGCCTAACCGTCGGGACAGGCCACTACGAGCAGTACTTC. It translates to CASSLTVGTGHYEQYF.

Ten or more counts support this clone. The chain carries TRBV7-7 and TRBJ1-5, with D possibly matching TRBD1 (6 bases). Germline values: CDR1 SSHAT, CDR2 FNYEAQ (reference sequence). The CDR3 sequence is 15 residues long. Trimming left V 5 bases short and J 0 bases short, with 11 bases between. CDR3 amino acids: CASSPTGYSNQPQHF. The CDR3 DNA follows: TGTGCCAGCAGCCCGACAGGTTATAGCAATCAGCCCCAGCATTTT.

There are a few counts of this clone. This chain links TRBV6-8 with TRBJ2-3; D possibly matches TRBD1 or TRBD2 (8 bases each). Deletions cut 5 bases from V and 1 base from J, with 16 bases between. The CDR3 covers 16 residues. Germline assignment: CDR1 MNHGY and CDR2 SAAAGT. The CDR3: CASSALAGQGTDTQYF. The CDR3 bases are TGTGCCAGCAGTGCGTTAGCGGGACAGGGCACAGATACGCAGTATTTT.

This chain joins TRBV30 and TRBJ1-1; D is undetermined. Germline-derived CDR1 and CDR2 are GTSNPN and SVGIG (reference sequence). CDR3 length equals 14 residues. V lost 2 bases and J 0 bases, leaving 10 bases between the germline ends. The CDR3 DNA follows: TGTGCCTGGAGTCCCGGACTCCTGAACACTGAAGCTTTCTTT. It yields the protein CAWSPGLLNTEAFF.

This clone was seen more than once but under ten times. This chain links TRBV19 with TRBJ2-4; D possibly corresponds to TRBD1 (5 bases). The germline CDR1 and CDR2 sequences are LNHDA and SQIVND (reference sequence). The CDR3 has 14 amino acids. V was cut by 3 bases and J by 5 bases, with 11 bases left in between. The CDR3, as DNA: TGTGCCAGTAGTATCCAGGGCCAGCAAAACATTCAGTACTTC. It is translated as CASSIQGQQNIQYF.

The chain uses TRBV9 and TRBJ2-1, with 10 positions matching TRBD2. This CDR3 spans 14 amino acids. The V gene end was trimmed by 9 bases and the J gene end by 4 bases; junction bases not matched to a gene: 7. In germline, CDR1 is SGDLS, CDR2 YYNGEE. The CDR3 DNA reads as TGTGCCACTCAAGGGACTAGCGAATACAATGAGCAGTTCTTC. Protein product: CATQGTSEYNEQFF.

This clone was seen a few times. The V call is TRBV6-8, the J call TRBJ1-3; no clear D. The CDR3 runs 15 residues. The V end was cut by 5 bases, the J end by 3 bases, with 14 bases between. Germline loops: CDR1 MNHGY, CDR2 SAAAGT. CDR3 loop: CASSPTNTLGNTIYF. The CDR3 bases are TGTGCCAGCAGTCCCACGAACACCCTTGGAAACACCATATATTTT.

This clone has more than one count but fewer than ten. The chain has TRBV6-8 and TRBJ1-2; the D is unclear. Looked up from germline, CDR1 is MNHGY and CDR2 is SAAAGT. This CDR3 spans 15 amino acids. V was cut by 0 bases and J by 5 bases, with 13 bases left in between. CDR3 DNA sequence: TGTGCCAGCAGTTACTCGCTGGAGTCGCCATATGGCTACACCTTC. It encodes CASSYSLESPYGYTF.

The V call is TRBV6-8, the J call TRBJ2-1, with 10 bases lining up with TRBD2. CDR1 is MNHGY, CDR2 SAAAGT, per germline. The CDR3 contains 15 residues. The V and J ends lost 8 bases and 8 bases, in that order; junction bases with no gene match: 12. The CDR3 reads CASSHRASGSDEQFF. The CDR3, as DNA: TGTGCCAGCTCGCACAGGGCTAGCGGGAGTGATGAGCAGTTCTTC.

V usage is TRBV30 and J usage is TRBJ2-7, with TRBD1 matching over 9 bases. Germline assignment: CDR1 GTSNPN and CDR2 SVGIG (reference sequence). The CDR3 loop spans 14 amino acids. V trimming: 5 bases; J trimming: 5 bases; junction bases outside the gene matches: 10. The CDR3 coding sequence is TGTGCCTGGTCCCCGGGACAGGGAAAACACGAGCAGTACTTC. This gives the protein CAWSPGQGKHEQYF.

This clone has just a few counts. Its ends do not fully match the called genes, so a read error is possible. The rearrangement joins TRBV11-3 to TRBJ2-4; D may correspond to TRBD1 or TRBD2 (7 bases each). The germline CDR1 and CDR2 sequences are SGHNT and YENEEA. The CDR3 is made up of 16 amino acids. CDR3: CASSGTVRRRENIQYF. DNA of the CDR3: TGTGCTAGCAGCGGGACAGTCCGGCGTCGGGAAAACATTCAGTACTTC.

The chain links TRBV10-2 to TRBJ1-1; no reliable D call. Germline CDR1 is WSHSY and CDR2 is SAAADI. The CDR3 is 13 amino acids. V was trimmed by 6 bases and J by 0 bases, leaving 8 bases between them. This CDR3 reads CASSGRMNTEAFF. DNA of the CDR3: TGCGCCAGCAGCGGACGTATGAACACTGAAGCTTTCTTT.

By its share, this clone is medium-sized. The DNA of the CDR3 is TGTGCCAGCAGCGCCAGGGGTTACGACACAGATACGCAGTATTTT. Protein sequence: CASSARGYDTDTQYF. The chain joins TRBV9 to TRBJ2-3; possible D gene TRBD1, 6 bases. Germline lookup yields CDR1 SGDLS and CDR2 YYNGEE. Trimming removed 3 bases at V and 2 bases at J, with 13 bases between. The CDR3 spans 15 residues.

The CDR3 sequence: CASSDLRINTDTQYF. The CDR3, as DNA: TGCGCCAGCAGTGATTTGCGGATCAACACAGATACGCAGTATTTT. This chain joins TRBV10-2 and TRBJ2-3; D remains unclear. V lost 3 bases, J lost 2 bases, and 12 bases lay in between. This CDR3 is built from 15 residues. Germline V CDR1 and CDR2: WSHSY, SAAADI.

The gene calls are TRBV6-7 and TRBJ2-2, with D perhaps matching TRBD1 (5 bases). TRBV6-7 counts as an open reading frame of uncertain function. Trimming took off 5 bases at V and 1 base at J, with 17 bases between the two ends. This CDR3 region has 17 residues. CDR3 DNA: TGTGCCAGCAGTGAAAAAAGTGGCAGGGTGAACACCGGGGAGCTGTTTTTT. Amino acids: CASSEKSGRVNTGELFF.

The J gene is TRBJ1-2, the V gene TRBV7-1; D gene ambiguous. TRBV7-1 is filed as an ORF, its function uncertain. The CDR3 has 13 amino acids. Trimming removed 4 bases at V and 6 bases at J, with 12 bases between. CDR3 loop: CASSLSPGNGYTF. The CDR3 nucleotides are TGTGCCAGCAGCTTAAGCCCCGGGAATGGCTACACCTTC.

The rearrangement joins TRBV10-2 to TRBJ2-1; D not certain. Trimming pared 8 bases from V and 3 bases from J, leaving 17 bases between. The germline CDR1 and CDR2 sequences are WSHSY and SAAADI. This CDR3 region has 15 residues. CDR3 in DNA: TGCGCCAGCTTCCCTCGGTCCCCCCTCTACAATGAGCAGTTCTTC. It is translated as CASFPRSPLYNEQFF.

This clone was picked up a small number of times. The chain recombines TRBV29-1 with TRBJ1-2; D uncertain. Germline assignment: CDR1 SQVTM and CDR2 ANQGSEA. The CDR3 extends over 13 amino acids. V was pared by 2 bases and J by 0 bases, with 7 bases between. CDR3 sequence: CSVENKPNYGYTF. CDR3 nucleotides: TGCAGCGTTGAAAACAAACCTAACTATGGCTACACCTTC.

The chain couples TRBV11-1 to TRBJ2-3, with 9 bases lining up with TRBD2. The CDR3 runs 18 residues. The germline V gene encodes CDR1 SGHAT and CDR2 FQDESV (reference sequence). Germline trimming cut 5 bases from V and 5 bases from J; bases unmatched to any gene: 17. The CDR3 nucleotides read TGTGCCAGCAGCCAAGCCTCTGGGGCGGGAGGGTTGGTAGATACGCAGTATTTT. It encodes CASSQASGAGGLVDTQYF.